This T cell receptor beta chain derives from a study of cytomegalovirus exposure and HLA in healthy donors. This clone was seen once. Its antigen is not identified. V lost 5 bases and J lost 6; bases outside the gene matches: 3. This CDR3 has 13 residues. Germline lookup yields CDR1 SGHTA and CDR2 FQGTGA. The donors were healthy bone marrow donors. Study-wide points: Altogether, about 160 TCR beta chains were recorded as cytomegalovirus-associated. Specific recognition of CMV antigens was confirmed in vitro for a few chains (all CMV-associated).

PCR primers comprised 60 Vbeta and 13 Jbeta primers. As processed by the authors: The authors later counted roughly 76 million unique TCR beta chains, some 10 million of them shared. Profiling relied on immunoSEQ multiplex PCR, and the TCRdb table lists in-frame clones only, not all of them. The V and J calls and clone size are taken from that table; D and trimming were inferred from the DNA. The table has 130,000 to 150,000 clones, about four fifths seen once. The sequence was obtained from a man between 40 and 49 years old in good health and CMV-seropositive. The source material was PBMCs. The chain uses TRBV7-3 and TRBJ2-1; 8 nucleotides agree with TRBD2. The CDR3 protein is CASSTGLGNEQFF. DNA for the CDR3: TGTGCCAGCAGCACGGGACTAGGCAATGAGCAGTTCTTC.